What follows is one T cell receptor beta chain and its context. This may be a read error, as it is one base from a much larger clone. The data were taken from a study of tumor and adjacent non-tumor tissue in lung cancer. A modified ARM-PCR protocol with three rounds of nested PCR amplified TCRbeta. In TCRdb, the multiplex PCR reads were re-called with MiXCR into one record per CDR3 protein. The sample lists 100,000 to 120,000 distinct CDR3 sequences, 84% occurring once. The template was RNA from unsorted bulk tissue. Sequencing input: lung tumor tissue. The clonotype originates from an older man with non-small cell lung cancer.

CDR3 sequence (DNA): TGTGCCATCAGTAAGTCCTACAATGAGCAGTTCTTC. This encodes CAISKSYNEQFF. V usage is TRBV10-3 and J usage is TRBJ2-1, with unresolved D. The CDR3 is made up of 12 amino acids. Germline V CDR1 and CDR2: ENHRY, SYGVKD.